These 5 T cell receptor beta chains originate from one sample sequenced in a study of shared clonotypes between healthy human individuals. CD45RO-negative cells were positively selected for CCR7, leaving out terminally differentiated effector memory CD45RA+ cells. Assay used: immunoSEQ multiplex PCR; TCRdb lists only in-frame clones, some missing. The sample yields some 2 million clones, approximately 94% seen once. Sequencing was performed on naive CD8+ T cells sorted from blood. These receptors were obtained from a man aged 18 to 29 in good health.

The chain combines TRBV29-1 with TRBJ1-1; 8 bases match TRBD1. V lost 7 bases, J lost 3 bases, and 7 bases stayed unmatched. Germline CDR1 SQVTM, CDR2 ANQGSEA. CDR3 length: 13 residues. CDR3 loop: CSGSTGAYTEAFF. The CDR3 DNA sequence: TGCAGCGGCTCGACAGGGGCCTACACTGAAGCTTTCTTT.

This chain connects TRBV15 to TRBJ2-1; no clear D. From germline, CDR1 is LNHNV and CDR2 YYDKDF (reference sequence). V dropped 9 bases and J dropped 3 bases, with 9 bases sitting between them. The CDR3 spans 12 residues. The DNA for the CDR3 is TGTGCCACGGCATCTGGCTACAATGAGCAGTTCTTC. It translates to CATASGYNEQFF.

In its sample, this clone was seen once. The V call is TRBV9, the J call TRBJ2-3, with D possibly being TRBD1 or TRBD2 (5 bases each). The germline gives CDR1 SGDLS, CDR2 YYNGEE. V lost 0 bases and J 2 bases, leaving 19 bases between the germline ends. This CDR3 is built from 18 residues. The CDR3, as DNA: TGTGCCAGCAGCGTAGCTTCCTGGGGGAGTGGGGCCACAGATACGCAGTATTTT. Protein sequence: CASSVASWGSGATDTQYF.

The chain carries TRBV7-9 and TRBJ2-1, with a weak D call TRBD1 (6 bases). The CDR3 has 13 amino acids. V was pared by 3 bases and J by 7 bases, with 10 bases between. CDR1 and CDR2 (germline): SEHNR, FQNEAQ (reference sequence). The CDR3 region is CASSFGDRNEQFF. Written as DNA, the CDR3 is TGTGCCAGCAGCTTCGGAGACAGGAATGAGCAGTTCTTC.

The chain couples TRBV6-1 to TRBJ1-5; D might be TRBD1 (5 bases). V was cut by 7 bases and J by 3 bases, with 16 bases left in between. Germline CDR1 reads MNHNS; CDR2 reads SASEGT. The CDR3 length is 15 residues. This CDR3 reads CASTPHSRDNQPQHF. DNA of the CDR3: TGTGCCAGCACCCCCCATTCCAGGGACAATCAGCCCCAGCATTTT.